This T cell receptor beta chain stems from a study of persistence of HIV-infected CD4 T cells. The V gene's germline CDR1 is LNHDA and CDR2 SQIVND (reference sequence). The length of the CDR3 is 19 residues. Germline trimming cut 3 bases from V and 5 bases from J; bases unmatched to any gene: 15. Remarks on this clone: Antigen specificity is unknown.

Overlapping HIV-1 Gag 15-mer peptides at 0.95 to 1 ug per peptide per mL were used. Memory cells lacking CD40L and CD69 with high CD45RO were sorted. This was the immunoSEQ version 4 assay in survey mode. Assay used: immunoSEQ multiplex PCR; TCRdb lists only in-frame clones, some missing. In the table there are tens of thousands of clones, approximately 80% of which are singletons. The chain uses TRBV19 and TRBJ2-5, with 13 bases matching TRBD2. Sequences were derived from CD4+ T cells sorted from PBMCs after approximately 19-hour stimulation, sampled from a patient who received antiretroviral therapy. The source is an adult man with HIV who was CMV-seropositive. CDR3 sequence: CASSMGGLAGPNPGETQYF. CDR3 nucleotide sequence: TGTGCCAGTAGTATGGGGGGACTAGCGGGACCCAACCCTGGGGAGACCCAGTACTTC.